The 25 T cell receptor beta chains below were found in one sample sequenced in a study of blood T cell repertoires in COVID-19. Only in-frame clones appear in the TCRdb table, and some are missing; sequencing was by immunoSEQ multiplex PCR. The sample gives 310,000 or so clones, about 87% of which show up once; around 1.2% is in the top ten. The sequenced sample consisted of peripheral blood. These receptors were taken from a man between 65 and 85 years old with acute or convalescent COVID-19.

The chain uses TRBV6-2 or TRBV6-3 and TRBJ1-5; 8 positions agree with TRBD1. J lost 5 bases, V lost 2 bases, and 14 bases had no gene match. This CDR3 is built from 18 residues. Germline V gene sequence: CDR1 MNHEY, CDR2 SVGEGT. CDR3 bases: TGTGCCAGCAGTTACCAACCCGGACAGGGACCTCGCCATCAGCCCCAGCATTTT. Translated: CASSYQPGQGPRHQPQHF.

This sequence joins TRBV2 and TRBJ1-2; the D is unclear. Germline V gene data show CDR1 as SNHLY and CDR2 as FYNNEI. With 1 base removed from V and 5 bases from J, the gap between germline ends came to 5 bases. The CDR3 covers 12 residues. CDR3 loop: CASSEGQYGYTF. CDR3 DNA sequence: TGTGCCAGCAGTGAAGGGCAGTATGGCTACACCTTC.

The chain has TRBV3-1 (or the pseudogene TRBV3-2) and TRBJ2-7; TRBD2 is a possible D gene (5 bases). The V and J ends lost 1 base and 6 bases respectively, with 7 bases between them. This CDR3 is 12 amino acids long. The germline V gene has CDR1 LGHDT and CDR2 YNNKEL (reference sequence). CDR3 amino acids: CASSQVEGEQYF. The DNA for the CDR3 is TGTGCCAGCAGCCAAGTTGAGGGCGAGCAGTACTTC.

V is TRBV7-9 and J is TRBJ1-4; 10 nucleotides agree with TRBD1. The CDR3 loop spans 16 amino acids. Germline V lookup: CDR1 SEHNR, CDR2 FQNEAQ (reference sequence). With V trimmed by 4 bases and J by 2 bases, 4 bases remained unmatched. CDR3 in amino acids: CASSSGTGVTNEKLFF. DNA for the CDR3: TGTGCCAGCAGCTCCGGGACAGGGGTTACTAATGAAAAACTGTTTTTT.

This clone has just a few counts. The chain recombines TRBV6-5 with TRBJ1-2, with TRBD1 matching 10 bases. There are 15 residues in the CDR3. The V gene end was trimmed by 5 bases and the J gene end by 4 bases; junction bases not matched to a gene: 7. From germline, CDR1 is MNHEY and CDR2 SVGAGI. The CDR3 DNA follows: TGTGCCAGCAGTCCGACAGGGGGCGCTCTCTATGGCTACACCTTC. The encoded protein is CASSPTGGALYGYTF.

This clone was counted once. The chain joins TRBV19 to TRBJ2-3; 7 bases agree with TRBD1. Germline loops: CDR1 LNHDA, CDR2 SQIVND (reference sequence). The CDR3 extends over 16 amino acids. Trimming cost V 4 bases and J 0 bases; bases outside gene matches: 7. CDR3 sequence (DNA): TGTGCCAGTAGTAATCTGAGGACAGGTAGCACAGATACGCAGTATTTT. Its translation: CASSNLRTGSTDTQYF.

The genes are TRBV10-3 and TRBJ2-2; perhaps TRBD1 as D (7 bases). V lost 9 bases to trimming and J lost 4 bases, with 15 bases between them. Germline V gene lookup returns CDR1 ENHRY and CDR2 SYGVKD. CDR3 length equals 14 residues. CDR3 nucleotides: TGTGCCATGACGCGGGACAGTGTCACCGGGGAGCTGTTTTTT. Amino acid sequence: CAMTRDSVTGELFF.

The chain carries TRBV18 and TRBJ2-7; D is possibly TRBD2 (6 bases). Germline V gene sequence: CDR1 KGHSH, CDR2 LQKENI. The length of the CDR3 is 13 residues. V lost 6 bases, J lost 6 bases, and 15 bases lay in between. As DNA, the CDR3 is TGTGCCAGCTCCCCCTCGGGGGAAGGCGAGCAGTACTTC. Translation gives CASSPSGEGEQYF.

The chain joins TRBV5-1 to TRBJ1-2; perhaps TRBD1 as D (5 bases). V shed 0 bases and J shed 7 bases, with 16 bases lying between them. Per germline, CDR1 SGHRS and CDR2 YFSETQ. This CDR3 is built from 15 residues. CDR3 in DNA: TGCGCCAGCAGCTTGGCCGGCAGGGAACTCGGTGGCTACACCTTC. Protein sequence: CASSLAGRELGGYTF.

The chain couples TRBV18 to TRBJ2-7, with 7 positions matching TRBD1. CDR3 length equals 13 residues. V shed 4 bases, J shed 8 bases, and the junction held 8 bases outside the gene matches. From germline, CDR1 is KGHSH and CDR2 LQKENI. CDR3 protein: CASSRDREDKQYF. The CDR3 bases are TGTGCCAGCTCACGCGACAGGGAAGATAAGCAGTACTTC.

A single count supports this clone. The V gene is TRBV5-6, the J gene TRBJ2-7, with TRBD2 matching 9 bases. The CDR3 has 11 residues. The V gene end was trimmed by 4 bases and the J gene end by 13 bases; junction bases not matched to a gene: 6. Germline V gene data show CDR1 as SGHDT and CDR2 as YYEEEE. This CDR3 reads CASSRSGSIYF. DNA for the CDR3: TGTGCCAGCAGCCGTAGCGGGAGTATCTACTTC.

The chain employs TRBV19 and TRBJ2-3; 9 positions match TRBD2. J gave up 4 bases and V 3 bases, and 5 bases lay outside the gene matches. Germline CDR1 is LNHDA and CDR2 is SQIVND (reference sequence). This CDR3 has 15 amino acids. The CDR3 region has the DNA TGTGCCAGTAGTATTGGCGGGGGGGGATCAGATACGCAGTATTTT. Its protein product is CASSIGGGGSDTQYF.

This chain joins TRBV30 and TRBJ2-4; possibly TRBD2 for D (5 bases). Germline loops: CDR1 GTSNPN, CDR2 SVGIG (reference sequence). Trimming left V 8 bases short and J 8 bases short, with 16 bases between. The length of the CDR3 is 12 residues. The CDR3 spells CAGTSFADIQYF. CDR3 nucleotides: TGTGCCGGAACTAGTTTCGCGGACATTCAGTACTTC.

The chain couples TRBV28 to TRBJ1-2; 8 bases match TRBD1. CDR3 size: 15 residues. CDR1 and CDR2 (germline): MDHEN, SYDVKM. V gave up 4 bases and J gave up 1 base; unmatched junction bases: 5. The CDR3 loop is CASSSGTGLNYGYTF. CDR3 nucleotide sequence: TGTGCCAGCAGTTCCGGGACAGGCCTTAACTATGGCTACACCTTC.

This chain connects TRBV29-1 to TRBJ2-7, with 7 bases lining up with TRBD1. The CDR3 runs 14 residues. Per the germline V gene, CDR1 is SQVTM and CDR2 is ANQGSEA. The V and J ends lost 5 bases and 0 bases, in that order; junction bases with no gene match: 7. CDR3 sequence (DNA): TGCAGCGTTAGAGGGGACAGCCTCTCCTACGAGCAGTACTTC. This codes for CSVRGDSLSYEQYF.

The V call is TRBV19, the J call TRBJ1-2; TRBD1 matches at 7 bases. Per germline, CDR1 LNHDA and CDR2 SQIVND (reference sequence). CDR3 size: 15 residues. The junction had 8 bases not matched to a gene; V was cut back by 5 bases and J by 2 bases. The CDR3 DNA is TGTGCCAGTAGTCCCCGGACAGGAAGGAACTATGGCTACACCTTC. Amino acids: CASSPRTGRNYGYTF.

This chain links TRBV6-2 or TRBV6-3 with TRBJ2-7; D gene uncertain. There are 11 residues in the CDR3. From germline, CDR1 is MNHEY and CDR2 SVGEGT. With 6 bases removed from V and 4 bases from J, the gap between germline ends came to 7 bases. The CDR3: CASSKQYEQYF. CDR3 nucleotide sequence: TGTGCCAGCAGCAAGCAATACGAGCAGTACTTC.

The chain uses TRBV7-2 and TRBJ1-5, with 7 bases lining up with TRBD1. The CDR3 loop spans 14 amino acids. Trimming cost V 5 bases and J 4 bases; bases outside gene matches: 5. Germline V gene sequence: CDR1 SGHTA, CDR2 FQGNSA. The CDR3 spells CASSATGKNQPQHF. The DNA for the CDR3 is TGTGCCAGCAGCGCGACAGGGAAAAATCAGCCCCAGCATTTT.

The chain has TRBV9 and TRBJ2-5, with TRBD2 as a possible D gene (7 bases). Germline CDR1 SGDLS, CDR2 YYNGEE. The CDR3 is made up of 15 amino acids. Trimming took off 0 bases at V and 5 bases at J, with 14 bases between the two ends. CDR3 sequence (DNA): TGTGCCAGCAGCGTAGCCGGGGGGCGAGTGGAGACCCAGTACTTC. Protein: CASSVAGGRVETQYF.

This CDR3 is CASSPDRGYTEAFF. CDR3 bases: TGTGCCAGCTCGCCGGACAGGGGTTATACTGAAGCTTTCTTT. The rearrangement uses TRBV18 and TRBJ1-1; 9 nucleotides match TRBD1. V was clipped by 6 bases and J by 5 bases; unmatched bases: 7. This CDR3 contains 14 residues. From germline, CDR1 is KGHSH and CDR2 LQKENI.

The V gene is TRBV29-1, the J gene TRBJ2-7; D perhaps matches TRBD1 (5 bases). Germline CDR1 is SQVTM and CDR2 is ANQGSEA. Trimming pared 6 bases from V and 5 bases from J, leaving 8 bases between. The CDR3 spans 10 residues. The CDR3 coding sequence is TGCAGCGTGGGGCACAACGAGCAGTACTTC. Translating it yields CSVGHNEQYF.

This clone was observed a handful of times. The chain couples TRBV29-1 to TRBJ1-2; tentatively, D is TRBD1 (6 bases). Trimming shortened V by 0 bases and J by 3 bases, and 8 bases separated the two germline ends. This CDR3 region has 13 residues. The germline gives CDR1 SQVTM, CDR2 ANQGSEA. The chain's CDR3 is CSVEDRGYYGYTF. The CDR3 coding sequence is TGCAGCGTTGAAGACAGGGGTTACTATGGCTACACCTTC.

The genes are TRBV5-1 and TRBJ2-1; 9 positions agree with TRBD1. The CDR3 is 13 residues long. From germline, CDR1 is SGHRS and CDR2 YFSETQ. The J segment lost 10 bases and the V segment lost 2 bases, leaving 4 bases of the junction unmatched. CDR3 in DNA: TGCGCCAGCAGCTTCGGACAGGGGCAGGAGCAGTTCTTC. Amino acids: CASSFGQGQEQFF. The full variable domain, rest sourced from reference TRBV5-1 and TRBJ2-1, is KAGVTQTPRYLIKTRGQQVTLSCSPISGHRSVSWYQQTPGQGLQFLFEYFSETQRNKGNFPGRFSGRQFSNSRSEMNVSTLELGDSALYLCASSFGQGQEQFFGPGTRLTVL.

The J gene is TRBJ2-5, the V gene TRBV3-1 (or the pseudogene TRBV3-2), with D possibly TRBD2 on 5 matching bases. The germline gives CDR1 LGHDT, CDR2 YNNKEL (reference sequence). Deletions cut 1 base from V and 5 bases from J, with 11 bases between. CDR3 length: 14 amino acids. In nucleotides, the CDR3 is TGTGCCAGCAGCCAAGTGACGGGAAGGGAGACCCAGTACTTC. Amino acids: CASSQVTGRETQYF.

The genes are TRBV10-3 and TRBJ2-5; the match to TRBD1 covers 8 bases. Germline CDR1 reads ENHRY; CDR2 reads SYGVKD. This CDR3 region has 14 residues. The V segment lost 7 bases and the J segment 1 base; nucleotides outside the gene matches: 5. The CDR3 coding sequence is TGTGCCATCAAGAAAGGGACAGGCCAAGAGACCCAGTACTTC. Translated, it gives CAIKKGTGQETQYF.